A selection of T cell receptor beta chains follows, all from one sample in a study of cytomegalovirus exposure and HLA in healthy donors. Using immunoSEQ multiplex PCR, the repertoire was profiled, and TCRdb retains in-frame clones only, with some absent. The data hold more than 80,000 clones, with approximately 81% observed a single time. Sequenced sample: PBMCs. The receptors come from a girl aged 2 to 10 in good health and CMV-seropositive. CDR3s include the opening cysteine and the closing phenylalanine or tryptophan. Each record gives: V gene, J gene, CDR3 protein.

TRBV6-4	TRBJ2-1	CASRRQGEANEQFF
TRBV27	TRBJ1-1	CASSLSPRLMNTEAFF
TRBV30	TRBJ1-2	CAWSEGGGYTF
TRBV4-1	TRBJ1-4	CASSPRTGGSNNEKLFF
TRBV11-2	TRBJ2-1	CASSRITSGRAYNEQFF
TRBV30	TRBJ1-1	CAWEGALEAFF
TRBV19	TRBJ1-1	CASKYGIEAFF
TRBV6-5	TRBJ2-1	CASSYSGGGDNEQFF
TRBV4-2	TRBJ1-5	CASSQAAGANQPQHF
TRBV4-1	TRBJ2-2	CASSYPKDSYTGELFF
TRBV29-1	TRBJ2-2	CSVERGIPGELFF
TRBV15	TRBJ2-1	CAISPLSSGSHEQFF
TRBV6-6	TRBJ2-7	CASSYPTGMQYF
TRBV19	TRBJ2-7	CASRLSDNSYEQYF
TRBV18	TRBJ2-7	CASSPQHYEQYF
TRBV5-1	TRBJ2-5	CASSQSGQGLRETQYF
TRBV27	TRBJ2-1	CASSFSGGMQFF
TRBV6-1	TRBJ2-2	CASSGQGAGGELFF
TRBV19	TRBJ2-7	CASSTRGASEQYF
TRBV4-3	TRBJ1-3	CASSTDSGNTIYF
TRBV11-3	TRBJ2-1	CASSSGTGGNNEQFF
TRBV2	TRBJ1-5	CASSERRGGNQPQHF
TRBV28	TRBJ2-7	CASSLAGQKEYF
TRBV27	TRBJ2-5	CASSSRVPQRERFSLETQYF
TRBV18	TRBJ2-7	CASSPWFDLAIPYEQYF
TRBV27	TRBJ2-1	CASSSNSNTQKQFF
TRBV4-1	TRBJ1-4	CASSHGTGVGFRTNEKLFF
TRBV28	TRBJ2-1	CASSLTSSGNNEQFF
TRBV5-8	TRBJ2-7	CASSTWTGWNEQYF
TRBV5-1	TRBJ1-1	CASKIQGHSSEAFF
TRBV5-1	TRBJ2-1	CASSSERQAYNEQFF
TRBV27	TRBJ1-4	CASSAGTGGVKLFF
TRBV4-2	TRBJ2-3	CASRQVRGNTQYF
TRBV7-2	TRBJ2-7	CASSDPGLAGDYEQYF
TRBV7-8	TRBJ2-2	CASKEREGGAGELFF
TRBV28	TRBJ2-1	CASGRVFSYNEQFF
TRBV4-2	TRBJ2-3	CASSFQRTGTDTQYF
TRBV7-9	TRBJ2-3	CASSPQGADTQYF
TRBV12-5	TRBJ1-5	CASSGGRHQPQHF
TRBV5-6	TRBJ1-4	CASSPFGGATNEKLFF
TRBV15	TRBJ2-1	CAIGGNEQFF
TRBV4-3	TRBJ2-1	CASSQTLSSYNEQFF
TRBV15	TRBJ2-7	CATSSDSLYEQYF
TRBV6-5	TRBJ2-3	CARNSDGGDTQYF
TRBV4-1	TRBJ2-7	CASSQDGRGNYEQYF
TRBV11-2	TRBJ2-1	CASTFLAISYNEQFF
TRBV25-1	TRBJ2-7	CASEGYEQYF
TRBV7-2	TRBJ2-3	CASSLAGLAADTQYF
TRBV28	TRBJ1-5	CASSSRTGGRRYSNQPQHF
TRBV30	TRBJ2-5	CAWSEHLQETQYF
TRBV18	TRBJ2-3	CASSPGVTDTQYF
TRBV5-1	TRBJ2-7	CASSSTFGTGVDEQYF
TRBV2	TRBJ2-7	CASPPGTSGISSYEQYF
TRBV7-8	TRBJ2-7	CASSERLAGGPSKGSYEQYF
TRBV27	TRBJ2-5	CASRSGFPYQETQYF
TRBV4-1	TRBJ1-2	CASSHPTAYYGYTF
TRBV4-3	TRBJ1-1	CASSQTGDRDPAFF
TRBV4-3	TRBJ2-6	CASSPRVLGAGANVLTF
TRBV30	TRBJ2-7	CAWSRERWSARAYEQYF
TRBV13	TRBJ2-7	CASSHGRGSYEQYF